A selection of T cell receptor beta chains follows, all from one sample in a study of CD8 T cells in ankylosing spondylitis. TCRdb itself ran the 5' RACE reads through MiXCR, one entry per CDR3 protein. Found here are 200,000 or so distinct CDR3 sequences, over 10% of them singletons; the top ten hold 9.5% to 11%. Sequencing was carried out using blood, either unsorted or a sorted T cell fraction (not recorded which). The origin of the receptors is a female donor with ankylosing spondylitis or in good health (not recorded which). Each CDR3 is given with its conserved first and last residue. The D gene is left open where the match is weak. Some rows have no size entry. The others give once, few or many, or a class for an expanded clone.

d_gene: .
abundance: few
v_gene: TRBV3-1
j_gene: TRBJ1-1
len: 17
CDR3nt: TGTGCCAGCAGCCACCTACCGCTTACAGGGAGAGGCACTGAAGCTTTCTTT
CDR3aa: CASSHLPLTGRGTEAFF

d_gene: .
abundance: .
v_gene: TRBV12-5
j_gene: TRBJ2-1
len: 12
CDR3nt: TGTGCTAGTGGTTTTCGAGGGCTAGCGCAGTTCTTC
CDR3aa: CASGFRGLAQFF

d_gene: TRBD1
abundance: many
v_gene: TRBV9
j_gene: TRBJ1-6
len: 13
CDR3nt: TGTGCCAGCAGTACAGGGGGGAATTCACCCCTCCACTTT
CDR3aa: CASSTGGNSPLHF

d_gene: TRBD2
abundance: many
v_gene: TRBV28
j_gene: TRBJ2-1
len: 14
CDR3nt: TGTGCCAGCAGGACTAGCGGGAAGTTGAATGAGCAGTTCTTC
CDR3aa: CASRTSGKLNEQFF

d_gene: .
abundance: .
v_gene: TRBV11-2
j_gene: TRBJ1-3
len: 16
CDR3nt: TGTGCCAGCAGCTTAAAAGTTTACCGATCTGGAAACACCATATATTTT
CDR3aa: CASSLKVYRSGNTIYF

d_gene: .
abundance: .
v_gene: TRBV7-2
j_gene: TRBJ2-2
len: 12
CDR3nt: TGTGCCAGCAGCGTTAGTACCGGGGAGCTGTTTTTT
CDR3aa: CASSVSTGELFF

d_gene: .
abundance: many
v_gene: TRBV30
j_gene: TRBJ1-5
len: 13
CDR3nt: TGTGCCTGGATGGGGGGCCTGAATCAGCCCCAGCATTTT
CDR3aa: CAWMGGLNQPQHF

d_gene: .
abundance: many
v_gene: TRBV5-1
j_gene: TRBJ2-4
len: 15
CDR3nt: TGCGCCAGCAGCCTTGACCGAGGGGCCAAAAACATTCAGTACTTC
CDR3aa: CASSLDRGAKNIQYF

d_gene: .
abundance: .
v_gene: TRBV28
j_gene: TRBJ2-7
len: 12
CDR3nt: TGTGCCAGCACTAACGGGTCCCTGGAGCAGTACTTC
CDR3aa: CASTNGSLEQYF

d_gene: .
abundance: few
v_gene: TRBV11-2
j_gene: TRBJ2-3
len: 12
CDR3nt: TGTGCCAGTAACTCCAGGGGCGCTACGCAGTATTTT
CDR3aa: CASNSRGATQYF

d_gene: .
abundance: many
v_gene: TRBV12-3/TRBV12-4
j_gene: TRBJ1-5
len: 14
CDR3nt: TGTGCCAGCAGTTTGACAGGTGACGGGCAGCCCCAGCATTTT
CDR3aa: CASSLTGDGQPQHF

d_gene: .
abundance: many
v_gene: TRBV29-1
j_gene: TRBJ1-1
len: 11
CDR3nt: TGCAGCGTTGAAGATCTGACCCGGGCTTTCTTT
CDR3aa: CSVEDLTRAFF

d_gene: TRBD2
abundance: many
v_gene: TRBV19
j_gene: TRBJ2-3
len: 15
CDR3nt: TGTGCCAGTATCGCAAGCGGGAGTGTTGCAGATACGCAGTATTTT
CDR3aa: CASIASGSVADTQYF

d_gene: .
abundance: many
v_gene: TRBV6-4
j_gene: TRBJ2-2
len: 15
CDR3nt: TGTGCCAGCTCCGCGGGGCAGGGGAACACCGGGGAGCTGTTTTTT
CDR3aa: CASSAGQGNTGELFF

d_gene: .
abundance: once
v_gene: TRBV2
j_gene: TRBJ2-1
len: 16
CDR3nt: TGTGCCAGCAGGCCTACGGCGGGGCCCTCCTACAATGAGCAGTTCTTC
CDR3aa: CASRPTAGPSYNEQFF

d_gene: .
abundance: many
v_gene: TRBV6-1
j_gene: TRBJ2-1
len: 14
CDR3nt: TGTGCCAGCAGTGAACGATCAAGGGGTAATGAGCAGTTCTTC
CDR3aa: CASSERSRGNEQFF

d_gene: .
abundance: .
v_gene: TRBV5-1
j_gene: TRBJ1-1
len: 14
CDR3nt: TGCGCCAGCAGCTTGGACGGGATGGGAACTGAAGCTTTCTTT
CDR3aa: CASSLDGMGTEAFF

d_gene: .
abundance: many
v_gene: TRBV7-2
j_gene: TRBJ2-3
len: 12
CDR3nt: TGTGCCAGCAGCTTAGTAGCGGATACGCAGTATTTT
CDR3aa: CASSLVADTQYF

d_gene: .
abundance: many
v_gene: TRBV20-1
j_gene: TRBJ1-1
len: 12
CDR3nt: TGCAGTGCTAGAGATCTGGGTCCCGAAGCTTTCTTT
CDR3aa: CSARDLGPEAFF

d_gene: TRBD2
abundance: few
v_gene: TRBV18
j_gene: TRBJ2-1
len: 15
CDR3nt: TGTGCCAGCTCACCTATAGCGGGAGGGGTCAATGAGCAGTTCTTC
CDR3aa: CASSPIAGGVNEQFF

d_gene: .
abundance: many
v_gene: TRBV27
j_gene: TRBJ1-4
len: 13
CDR3nt: TGTGCCAGCAGGATCGCCGTGAGTGAAAAACTGTTTTTT
CDR3aa: CASRIAVSEKLFF